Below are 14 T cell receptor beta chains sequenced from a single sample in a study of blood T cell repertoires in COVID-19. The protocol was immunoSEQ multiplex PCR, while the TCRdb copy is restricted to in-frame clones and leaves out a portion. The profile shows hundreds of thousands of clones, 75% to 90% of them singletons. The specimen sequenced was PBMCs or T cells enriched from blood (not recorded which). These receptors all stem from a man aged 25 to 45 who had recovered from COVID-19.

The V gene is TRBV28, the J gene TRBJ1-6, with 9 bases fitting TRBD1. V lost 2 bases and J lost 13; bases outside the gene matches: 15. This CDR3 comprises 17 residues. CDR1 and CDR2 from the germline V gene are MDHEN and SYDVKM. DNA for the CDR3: TGTGCCAGCAGTTTACCTTCCTTTGGACAGGGGATACCGCCCCTCCACTTT. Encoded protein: CASSLPSFGQGIPPLHF.

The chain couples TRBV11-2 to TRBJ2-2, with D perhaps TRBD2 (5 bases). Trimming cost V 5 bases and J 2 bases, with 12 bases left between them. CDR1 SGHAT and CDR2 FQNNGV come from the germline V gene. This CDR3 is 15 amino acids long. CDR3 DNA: TGTGCCAGCAGCCCCCGGGGTTTAAACACCGGGGAGCTGTTTTTT. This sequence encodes CASSPRGLNTGELFF.

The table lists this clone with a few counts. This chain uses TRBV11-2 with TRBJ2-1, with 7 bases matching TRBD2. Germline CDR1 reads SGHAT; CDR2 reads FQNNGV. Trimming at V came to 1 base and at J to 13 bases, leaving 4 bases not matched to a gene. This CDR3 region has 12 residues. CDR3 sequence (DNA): TGTGCCAGCAGCTTAGGCCGGGACTATCAGTTCTTC. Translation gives CASSLGRDYQFF.

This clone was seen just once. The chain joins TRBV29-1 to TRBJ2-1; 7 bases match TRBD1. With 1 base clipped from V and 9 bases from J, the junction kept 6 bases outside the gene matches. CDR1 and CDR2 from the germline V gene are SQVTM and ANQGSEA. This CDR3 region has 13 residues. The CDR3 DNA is TGCAGCGTTGAAGTGGGGCCAGGGGGTGAGCAGTTCTTC. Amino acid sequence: CSVEVGPGGEQFF.

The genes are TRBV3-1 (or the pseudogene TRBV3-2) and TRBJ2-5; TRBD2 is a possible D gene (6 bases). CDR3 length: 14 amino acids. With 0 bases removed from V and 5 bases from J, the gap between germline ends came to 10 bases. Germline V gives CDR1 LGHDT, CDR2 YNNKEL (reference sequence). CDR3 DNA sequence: TGTGCCAGCAGCCAAGACACTAGCATCGAGACCCAGTACTTC. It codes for CASSQDTSIETQYF.

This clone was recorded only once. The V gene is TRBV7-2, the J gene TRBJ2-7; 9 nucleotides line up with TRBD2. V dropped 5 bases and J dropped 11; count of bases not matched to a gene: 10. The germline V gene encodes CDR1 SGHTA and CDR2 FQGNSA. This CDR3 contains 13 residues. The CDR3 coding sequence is TGTGCCAGCAGCGACAGGCTAGCGGGGAATGAGTACTTC. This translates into CASSDRLAGNEYF.

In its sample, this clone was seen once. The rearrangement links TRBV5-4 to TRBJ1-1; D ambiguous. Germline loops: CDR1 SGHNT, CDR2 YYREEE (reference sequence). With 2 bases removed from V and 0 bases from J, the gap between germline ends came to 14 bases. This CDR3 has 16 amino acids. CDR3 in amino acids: CASSLLGQSLNTEAFF. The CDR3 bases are TGTGCCAGCAGCTTACTGGGCCAATCTTTGAACACTGAAGCTTTCTTT. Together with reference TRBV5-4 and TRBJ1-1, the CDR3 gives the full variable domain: ETGVTQSPTHLIKTRGQQVTLRCSSQSGHNTVSWYQQALGQGPQFIFQYYREEENGRGNFPPRFSGLQFPNYSSELNVNALELDDSALYLCASSLLGQSLNTEAFFGQGTRLTVV.

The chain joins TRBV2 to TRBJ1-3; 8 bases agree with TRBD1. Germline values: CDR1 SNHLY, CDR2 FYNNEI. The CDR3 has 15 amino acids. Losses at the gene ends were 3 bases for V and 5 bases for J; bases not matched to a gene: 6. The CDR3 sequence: CASSEDRVSRNTIYF. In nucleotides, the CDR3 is TGTGCCAGCAGTGAGGACAGGGTTTCTAGAAACACCATATATTTT.

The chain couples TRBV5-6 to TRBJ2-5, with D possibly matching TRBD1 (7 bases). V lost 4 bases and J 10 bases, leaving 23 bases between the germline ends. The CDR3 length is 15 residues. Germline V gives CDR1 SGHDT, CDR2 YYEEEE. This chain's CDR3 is CASSPGGVSLEGQYF. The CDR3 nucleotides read TGTGCCAGCAGCCCAGGGGGTGTTAGTTTGGAGGGCCAGTACTTC.

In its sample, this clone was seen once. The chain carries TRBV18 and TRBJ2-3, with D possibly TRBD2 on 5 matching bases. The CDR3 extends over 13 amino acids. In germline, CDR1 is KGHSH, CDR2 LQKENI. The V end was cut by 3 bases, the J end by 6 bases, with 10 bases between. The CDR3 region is CASSPLSGDTQYF. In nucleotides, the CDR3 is TGTGCCAGCTCACCCCTGTCGGGGGATACGCAGTATTTT.

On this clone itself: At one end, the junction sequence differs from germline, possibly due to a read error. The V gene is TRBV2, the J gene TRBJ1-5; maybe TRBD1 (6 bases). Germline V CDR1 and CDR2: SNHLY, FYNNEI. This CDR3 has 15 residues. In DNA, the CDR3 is TGTGCCAGCAGGGAAGGGGACACTAGCAATCAGCCCCAGCATTTT. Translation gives CASREGDTSNQPQHF.

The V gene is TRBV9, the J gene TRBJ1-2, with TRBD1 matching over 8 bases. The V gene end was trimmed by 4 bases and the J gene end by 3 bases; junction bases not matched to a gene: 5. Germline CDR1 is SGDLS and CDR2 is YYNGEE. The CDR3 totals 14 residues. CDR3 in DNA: TGTGCCAGCAGCATAGGACAGGGTTACTATGGCTACACCTTC. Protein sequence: CASSIGQGYYGYTF.

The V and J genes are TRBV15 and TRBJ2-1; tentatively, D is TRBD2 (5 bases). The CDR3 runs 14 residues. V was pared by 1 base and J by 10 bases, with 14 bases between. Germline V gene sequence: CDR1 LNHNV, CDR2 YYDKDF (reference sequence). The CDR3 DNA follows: TGTGCCACCAGCAGAGGGGGAGCGTTCAACGAGCAGTTCTTC. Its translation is CATSRGGAFNEQFF.

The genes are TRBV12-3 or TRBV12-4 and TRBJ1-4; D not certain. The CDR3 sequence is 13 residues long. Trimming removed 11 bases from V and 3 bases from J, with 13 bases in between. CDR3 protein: CASRGGSNEKLFF. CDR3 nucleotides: TGTGCCTCCCGGGGAGGTTCTAATGAAAAACTGTTTTTT.